This T cell receptor beta chain was sequenced in a study of T cells in Graves' hyperthyroidism and ophthalmopathy (dated by TCRdb to about 2019). A note on the overall study: Peripheral blood was sampled at the time of initial diagnosis, prior to any treatment. A discovery cohort of 95 to 100 patients, approximately 45 with Graves' ophthalmopathy and over 55 with stable Graves' hyperthyroidism, was used to find distinguishing TCR V-J signatures. Prospective prediction of ophthalmopathy was tested in an independent validation cohort of fewer than 20 hyperthyroidism patients and 15 to 17 patients who later progressed to ophthalmopathy. For training and testing, the 100 or so patients in the discovery cohort were randomly divided in a 7:3 ratio. In six Graves' hyperthyroidism patients, the study also compared T-cell repertoires from thyroid tissue with T-cell repertoires from blood. After blood sampling, hyperthyroidism patients were treated with methimazole at a starting dose of 30 mg daily, and ophthalmopathy patients were treated with high-dose intravenous methylprednisolone. The paper describes TCR Vbeta CDR3 sequencing of roughly 130 peripheral blood samples, made up of some 42 ophthalmopathy patients, roughly 80 hyperthyroidism patients and about 17 progressor patients. The full study reports these points: No statistical method was used to set the sample size in advance, and investigators knew the group allocation. In validation, progression to ophthalmopathy was predicted by the model with nearly 71% sensitivity and roughly 76% specificity, a median of about 6.4 months before onset. Blood samples also contained most of the expanded thyroid clonotypes (frequency above 0.001), which suggests that blood repertoires may reflect thyroid immune responses. A model built on a 13 V-J signature distinguished ophthalmopathy from stable hyperthyroidism, reaching about 89% sensitivity and 81.08% specificity in cross-validation and 80%/75% in testing.

Many counts were recorded for this clonotype. The clone's antigen remains unknown. No base-level quality is on record; no much larger clone is a single base apart. Its CDR3 holds 17 amino acids, cysteine through phenylalanine. Just CDR3 DNA is preserved here, 51 bases in frame from base 1. The germline V gene (reference sequence) gives CDR1 as LGHDT and CDR2 as YNNKEL. V and J are trimmed by 3 bases and 4 bases, and the gene matches miss 14 bases of the junction. Ophthalmopathy patients had moderately to severely active disease, Clinical Activity Score of at least 3, NOSPECS grade of at least 4, and duration under 3 months. Any patient with an uncontrolled infection, another autoimmune disease, pregnancy or lactation was excluded. Diagnoses were based on clinical symptoms, serum thyroxine and TRAb, thyroid ultrasound and orbital computed tomography. Ficoll-Paque density gradient centrifugation was used to isolate PBMCs from approximately 11 ml of fresh peripheral blood. Total RNA was extracted using Trizol reagent, and RNA quality was assessed on an Agilent 2100 Bioanalyzer.

Amplification of TCR beta CDR3 regions was carried out from RNA transcripts. The TCR CDR3 was subjected to a first round of RT-PCR using the HTBI primer set and the Qiagen OneStep RT-PCR kit. A second multiplex PCR round built the libraries, followed by size selection and purification. Libraries were sequenced paired-end with 100 bp reads on an Illumina HiSeq2000. Processing in the source paper ran as follows. SOAPnuke was used to process the raw data, throwing out any read that contained adapters or uncalled bases, had a mean Phred below 15, or lacked an exact constant-primer or identifier match. High-quality paired reads were merged with COPE v1.2.5, and unique nucleotide sequences were defined as clonotypes. Clonotypes were aligned to IMGT TRBV, TRBD and TRBJ reference segments using MiTCR v1.1. The analysis included only V-J combinations with a frequency above 0.0001, which together covered 99% to 99.2% of the repertoires. The TCS score was defined as the ratio of F50 (clonal expansion) to E x V (chaos), calculated using BLOSUM62-based TCRdist between CDR3 peptides within each V-J. Welch's t-statistics and random forest reduced around 510 V-J features to around 14, which were used in a naive Bayes classifier (R e1071). The raw public data were reprocessed by TCRdb itself: fastp quality trimming at Q25, MiXCR clonotype calling, in-frame beta chains only. For every CDR3 protein sequence, its rows merge into one entry that carries the most common genes and DNA. For this entry, the V and J calls and clone size follow TCRdb and not the study's own pipeline. Here the sample has 250,000 to 400,000 distinct CDR3 sequences; 12% to 15% occur a single time. Around 32% of the sample goes to the ten largest clones.

This clonotype was sampled from a woman in her thirties or forties with Graves' ophthalmopathy. The sample taken for sequencing was blood. This chain is built from TRBV3-1 and TRBJ2-5, and TRBD1 matches 7 of the central bases. The nucleotide sequence is given as TGTGCCAGCAGCCAGGCCCTCCAAGGGACAGACGGAGAGACCCAGTACTTC. Its protein product is CASSQALQGTDGETQYF.